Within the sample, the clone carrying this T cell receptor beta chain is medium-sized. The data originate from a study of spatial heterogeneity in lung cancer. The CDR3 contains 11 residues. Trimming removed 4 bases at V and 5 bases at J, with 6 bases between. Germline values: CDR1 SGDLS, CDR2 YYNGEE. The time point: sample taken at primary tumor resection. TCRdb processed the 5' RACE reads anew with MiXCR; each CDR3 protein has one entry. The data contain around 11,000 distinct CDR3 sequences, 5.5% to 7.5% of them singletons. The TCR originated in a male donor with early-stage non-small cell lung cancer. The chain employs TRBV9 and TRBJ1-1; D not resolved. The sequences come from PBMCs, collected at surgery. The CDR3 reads CASSPQTEAFF. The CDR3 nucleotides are TGTGCCAGCAGCCCCCAGACTGAAGCTTTCTTT.